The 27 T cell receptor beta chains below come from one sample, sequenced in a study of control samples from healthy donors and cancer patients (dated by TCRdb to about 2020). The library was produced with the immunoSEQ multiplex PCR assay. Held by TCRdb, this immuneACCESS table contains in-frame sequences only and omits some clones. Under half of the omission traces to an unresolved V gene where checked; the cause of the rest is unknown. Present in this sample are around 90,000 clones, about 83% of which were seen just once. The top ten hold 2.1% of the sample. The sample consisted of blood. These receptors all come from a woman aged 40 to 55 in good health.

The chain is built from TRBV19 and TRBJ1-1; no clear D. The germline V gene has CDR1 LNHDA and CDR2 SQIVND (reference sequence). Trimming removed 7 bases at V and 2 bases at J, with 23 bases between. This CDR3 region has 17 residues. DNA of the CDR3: TGTGCCAGTACCCAATTCCTAGGTCCGATCGGAAACACTGAAGCTTTCTTT. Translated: CASTQFLGPIGNTEAFF. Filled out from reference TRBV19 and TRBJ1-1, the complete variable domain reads DGGITQSPKYLFRKEGQNVTLSCEQNLNHDAMYWYRQDPGQGLRLIYYSQIVNDFQKGDIAEGYSVSREKKESFPLTVTSAQKNPTAFYLCASTQFLGPIGNTEAFFGQGTRLTVV.

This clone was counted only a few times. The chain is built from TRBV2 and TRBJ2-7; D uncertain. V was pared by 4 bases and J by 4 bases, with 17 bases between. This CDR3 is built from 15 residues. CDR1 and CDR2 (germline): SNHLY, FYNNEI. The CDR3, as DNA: TGTGCCAGCAGTGCTAATTCCGGAACCGGATACGAGCAGTACTTC. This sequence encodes CASSANSGTGYEQYF.

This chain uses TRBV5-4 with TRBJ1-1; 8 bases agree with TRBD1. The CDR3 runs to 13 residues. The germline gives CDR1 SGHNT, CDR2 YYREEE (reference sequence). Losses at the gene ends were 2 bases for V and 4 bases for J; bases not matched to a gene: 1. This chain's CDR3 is CASSFDRGTEAFF. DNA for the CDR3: TGTGCCAGCAGCTTTGACAGGGGCACTGAAGCTTTCTTT.

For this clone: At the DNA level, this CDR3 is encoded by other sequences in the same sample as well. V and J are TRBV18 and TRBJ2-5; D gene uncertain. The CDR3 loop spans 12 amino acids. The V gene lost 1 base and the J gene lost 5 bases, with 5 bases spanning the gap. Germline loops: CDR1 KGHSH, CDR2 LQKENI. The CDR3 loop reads CASSPQRETQYF. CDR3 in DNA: TGTGCCAGCTCACCACAGAGGGAGACCCAGTACTTC.

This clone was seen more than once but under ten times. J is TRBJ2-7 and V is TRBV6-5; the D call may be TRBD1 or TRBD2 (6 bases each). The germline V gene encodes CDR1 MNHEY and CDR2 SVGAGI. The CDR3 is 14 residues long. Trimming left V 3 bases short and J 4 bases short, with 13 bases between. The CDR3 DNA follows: TGTGCCAGCAGTTATTCAGGGGCGGGGTACGAGCAGTACTTC. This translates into CASSYSGAGYEQYF.

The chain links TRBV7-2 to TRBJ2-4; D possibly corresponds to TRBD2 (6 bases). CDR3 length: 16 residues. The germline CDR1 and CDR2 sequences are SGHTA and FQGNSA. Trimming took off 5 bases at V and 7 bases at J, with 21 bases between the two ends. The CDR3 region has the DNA TGTGCCAGCAGCGCGCCGGGACTCTCAAAAGGGAACATTCAGTACTTC. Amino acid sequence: CASSAPGLSKGNIQYF.

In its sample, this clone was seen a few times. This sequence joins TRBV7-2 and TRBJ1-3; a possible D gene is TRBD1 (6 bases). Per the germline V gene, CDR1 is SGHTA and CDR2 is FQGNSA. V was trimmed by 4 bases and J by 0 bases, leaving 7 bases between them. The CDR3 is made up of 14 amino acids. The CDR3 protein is CASSSQGSGNTIYF. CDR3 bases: TGTGCCAGCAGCTCACAGGGCTCTGGAAACACCATATATTTT.

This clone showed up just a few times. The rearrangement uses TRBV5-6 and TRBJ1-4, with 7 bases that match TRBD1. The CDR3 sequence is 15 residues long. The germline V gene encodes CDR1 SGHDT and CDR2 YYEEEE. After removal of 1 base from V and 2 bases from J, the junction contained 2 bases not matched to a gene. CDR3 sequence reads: CASSLKGQTNEKLFF. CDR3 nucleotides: TGTGCCAGCAGCTTGAAGGGACAGACTAATGAAAAACTGTTTTTT.

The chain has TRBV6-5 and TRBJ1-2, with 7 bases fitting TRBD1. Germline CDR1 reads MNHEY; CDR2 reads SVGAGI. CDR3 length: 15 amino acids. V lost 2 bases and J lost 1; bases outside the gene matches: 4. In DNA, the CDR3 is TGTGCCAGCAGTTACGGGCAGGGGGGTAACTATGGCTACACCTTC. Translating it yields CASSYGQGGNYGYTF.

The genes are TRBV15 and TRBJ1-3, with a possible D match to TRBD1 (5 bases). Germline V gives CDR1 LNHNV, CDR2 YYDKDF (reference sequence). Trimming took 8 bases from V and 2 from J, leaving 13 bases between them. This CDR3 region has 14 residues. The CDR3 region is CATGTGQPGNTIYF. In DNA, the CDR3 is TGTGCCACCGGGACCGGACAACCTGGAAACACCATATATTTT.

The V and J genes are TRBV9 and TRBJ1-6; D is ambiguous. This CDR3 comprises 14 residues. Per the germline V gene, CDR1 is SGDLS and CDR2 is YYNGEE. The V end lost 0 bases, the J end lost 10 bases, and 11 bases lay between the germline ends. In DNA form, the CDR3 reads TGTGCCAGCAGCGTAGATCCCGGAAAATCACCCCTCCACTTT. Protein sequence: CASSVDPGKSPLHF.

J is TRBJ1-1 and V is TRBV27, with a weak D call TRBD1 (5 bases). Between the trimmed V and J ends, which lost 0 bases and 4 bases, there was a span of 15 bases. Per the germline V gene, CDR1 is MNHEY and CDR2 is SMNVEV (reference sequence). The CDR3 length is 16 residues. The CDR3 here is CASSLSPREVGTEAFF. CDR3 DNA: TGTGCCAGCAGTTTATCACCCAGGGAGGTTGGCACTGAAGCTTTCTTT.

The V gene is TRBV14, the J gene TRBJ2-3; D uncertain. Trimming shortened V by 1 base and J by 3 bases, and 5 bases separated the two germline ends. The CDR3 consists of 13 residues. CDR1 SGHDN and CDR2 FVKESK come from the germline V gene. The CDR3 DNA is TGTGCCAGCAGCCAAGTACAGACAGATACGCAGTATTTT. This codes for CASSQVQTDTQYF.

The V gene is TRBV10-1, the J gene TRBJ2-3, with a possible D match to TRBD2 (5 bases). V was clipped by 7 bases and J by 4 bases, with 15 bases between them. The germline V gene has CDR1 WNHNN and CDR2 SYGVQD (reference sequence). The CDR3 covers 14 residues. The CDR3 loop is CASTRTGSADTQYF. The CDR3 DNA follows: TGCGCCAGCACTAGGACGGGATCGGCAGATACGCAGTATTTT.

The chain's CDR3 is CASSLGRMESEAFF. CDR3 in DNA: TGTGCCAGCAGCCTCGGGCGGATGGAGTCTGAAGCTTTCTTT. This chain connects TRBV6-6 to TRBJ1-1; D ambiguous. CDR1 MNHNY and CDR2 SVGAGI come from the germline V gene (reference sequence). The CDR3 loop spans 14 amino acids. The V end lost 6 bases, the J end lost 6 bases, and 17 bases lay between the germline ends.

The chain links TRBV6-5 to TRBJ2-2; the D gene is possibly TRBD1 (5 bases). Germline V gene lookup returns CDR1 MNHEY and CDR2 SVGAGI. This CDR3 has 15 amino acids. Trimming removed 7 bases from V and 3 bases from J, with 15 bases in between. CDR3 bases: TGTGCCAGCACATGGTGGGGCGAGGACACCGGGGAGCTGTTTTTT. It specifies CASTWWGEDTGELFF.

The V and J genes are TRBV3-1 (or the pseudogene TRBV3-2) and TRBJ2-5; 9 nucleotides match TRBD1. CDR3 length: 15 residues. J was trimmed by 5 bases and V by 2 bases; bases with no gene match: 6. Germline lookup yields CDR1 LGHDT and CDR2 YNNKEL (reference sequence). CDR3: CASSQRDRAGETQYF. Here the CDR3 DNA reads TGTGCCAGCAGCCAACGGGACAGGGCCGGGGAGACCCAGTACTTC.

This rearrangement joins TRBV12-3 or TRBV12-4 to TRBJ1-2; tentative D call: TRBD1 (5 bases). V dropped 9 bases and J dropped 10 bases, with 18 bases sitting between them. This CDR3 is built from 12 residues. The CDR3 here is CASWGGQTLYTF. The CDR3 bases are TGTGCCAGTTGGGGGGGTCAGACTCTCTACACCTTC.

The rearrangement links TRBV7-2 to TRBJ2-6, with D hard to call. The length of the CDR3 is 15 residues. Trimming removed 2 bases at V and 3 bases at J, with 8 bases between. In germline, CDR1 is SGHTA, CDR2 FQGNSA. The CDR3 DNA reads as TGTGCCAGCAGCTTAAACGTAGGTGGGGCCAACGTCCTGACTTTC. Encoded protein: CASSLNVGGANVLTF.

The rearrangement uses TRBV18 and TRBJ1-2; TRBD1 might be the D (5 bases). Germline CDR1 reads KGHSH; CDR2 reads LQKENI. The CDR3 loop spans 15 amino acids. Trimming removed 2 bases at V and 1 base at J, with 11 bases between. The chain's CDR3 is CASSPLAGRNYGYTF. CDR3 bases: TGTGCCAGCTCACCATTGGCGGGACGTAACTATGGCTACACCTTC.

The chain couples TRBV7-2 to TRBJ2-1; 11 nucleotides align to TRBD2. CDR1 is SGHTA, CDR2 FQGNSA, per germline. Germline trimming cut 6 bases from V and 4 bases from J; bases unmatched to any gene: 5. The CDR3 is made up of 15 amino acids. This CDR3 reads CASSFTSGGYNEQFF. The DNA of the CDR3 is TGTGCCAGCAGTTTCACTAGCGGGGGTTACAATGAGCAGTTCTTC.

CDR3 amino acids: CASSSRATLGNEQFF. Here the CDR3 DNA reads TGTGCCAGCAGCTCCCGGGCTACTCTGGGCAATGAGCAGTTCTTC. The rearrangement links TRBV7-2 to TRBJ2-1; unclear D gene. Germline V gene data show CDR1 as SGHTA and CDR2 as FQGNSA. Trimming removed 4 bases from V and 6 bases from J, with 16 bases in between. This CDR3 has 15 amino acids.

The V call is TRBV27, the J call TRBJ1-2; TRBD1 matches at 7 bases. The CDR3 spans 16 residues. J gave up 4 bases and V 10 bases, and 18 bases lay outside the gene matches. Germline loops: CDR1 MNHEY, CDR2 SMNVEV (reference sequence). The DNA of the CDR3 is TGTGCCACCAAAAATCGGGACAGCCTAGGGGTCTATGGCTACACCTTC. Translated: CATKNRDSLGVYGYTF.

CDR3 coding DNA: TGCGCCAGCAGCCTGACAGGGGAAGACACTGAAGCTTTCTTT. This gives the protein CASSLTGEDTEAFF. J is TRBJ1-1 and V is TRBV4-1, with 8 bases identical to TRBD1. CDR3 length: 14 amino acids. Germline trimming cut 4 bases from V and 3 bases from J; bases unmatched to any gene: 4. Germline V gives CDR1 MGHRA, CDR2 YSYEKL.

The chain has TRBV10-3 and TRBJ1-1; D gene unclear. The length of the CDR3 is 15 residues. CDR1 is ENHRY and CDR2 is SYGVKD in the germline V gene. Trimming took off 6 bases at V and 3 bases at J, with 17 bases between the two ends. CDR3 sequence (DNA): TGTGCCATCAGCCCCAACACCGGCGGGGACACTGAAGCTTTCTTT. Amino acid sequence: CAISPNTGGDTEAFF.

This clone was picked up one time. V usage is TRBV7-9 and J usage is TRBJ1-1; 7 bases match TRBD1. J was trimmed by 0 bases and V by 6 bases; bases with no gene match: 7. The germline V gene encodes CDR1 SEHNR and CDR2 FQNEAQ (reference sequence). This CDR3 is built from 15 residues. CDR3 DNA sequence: TGTGCCAGCAGAGAACAGGGGCCGGTGAACACTGAAGCTTTCTTT. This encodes CASREQGPVNTEAFF.

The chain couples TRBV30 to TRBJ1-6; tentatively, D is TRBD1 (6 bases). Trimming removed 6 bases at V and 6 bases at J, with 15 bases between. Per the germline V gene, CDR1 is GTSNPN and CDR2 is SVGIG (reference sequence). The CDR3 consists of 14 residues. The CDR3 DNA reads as TGTGCCTGTGCTACAGGGACTTTTAATTCACCCCTCCACTTT. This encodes CACATGTFNSPLHF.